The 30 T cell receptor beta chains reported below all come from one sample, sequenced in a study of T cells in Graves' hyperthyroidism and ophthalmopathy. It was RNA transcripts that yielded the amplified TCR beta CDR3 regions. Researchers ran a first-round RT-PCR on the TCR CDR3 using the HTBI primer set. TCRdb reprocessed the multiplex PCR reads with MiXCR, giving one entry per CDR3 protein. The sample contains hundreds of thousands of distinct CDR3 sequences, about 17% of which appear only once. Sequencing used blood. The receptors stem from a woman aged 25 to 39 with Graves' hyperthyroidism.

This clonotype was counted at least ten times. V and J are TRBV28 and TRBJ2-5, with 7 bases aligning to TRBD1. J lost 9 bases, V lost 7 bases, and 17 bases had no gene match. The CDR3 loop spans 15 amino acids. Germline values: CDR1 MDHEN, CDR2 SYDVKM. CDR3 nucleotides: TGTGCCAGCACCTATCGACAGGGTGAACAAGGGGCCCAGTACTTC. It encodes CASTYRQGEQGAQYF. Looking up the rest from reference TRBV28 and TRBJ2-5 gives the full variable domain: DVKVTQSSRYLVKRTGEKVFLECVQDMDHENMFWYRQDPGLGLRLIYFSYDVKMKEKGDIPEGYSVSREKKERFSLILESASTNQTSMYLCASTYRQGEQGAQYFGPGTRLLVL.

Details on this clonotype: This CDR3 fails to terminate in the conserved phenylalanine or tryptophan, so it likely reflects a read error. The CDR3 protein is CASSSQGAGGGTEAFL. DNA for the CDR3: TGTGCCAGCAGTAGCCAGGGGGCAGGTGGTGGCACTGAAGCTTTCCTT. The rearrangement uses TRBV7-9 and TRBJ1-1; 8 nucleotides line up with TRBD1. The CDR3 length is 16 residues. Losses at the gene ends were 6 bases for V and 4 bases for J; bases not matched to a gene: 13. Germline V gene sequence: CDR1 SEHNR, CDR2 FQNEAQ (reference sequence).

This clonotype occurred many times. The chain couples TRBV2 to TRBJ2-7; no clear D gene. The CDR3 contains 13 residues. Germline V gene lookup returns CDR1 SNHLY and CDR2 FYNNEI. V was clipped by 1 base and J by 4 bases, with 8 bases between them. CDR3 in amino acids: CASSEGWEYEQYF. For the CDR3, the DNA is TGTGCCAGCAGTGAAGGGTGGGAATACGAGCAGTACTTC. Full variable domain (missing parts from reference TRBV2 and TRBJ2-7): EPEVTQTPSHQVTQMGQEVILRCVPISNHLYFYWYRQILGQKVEFLVSFYNNEISEKSEIFDDQFSVERPDGSNFTLKIRSTKLEDSAMYFCASSEGWEYEQYFGPGTRLTVT.

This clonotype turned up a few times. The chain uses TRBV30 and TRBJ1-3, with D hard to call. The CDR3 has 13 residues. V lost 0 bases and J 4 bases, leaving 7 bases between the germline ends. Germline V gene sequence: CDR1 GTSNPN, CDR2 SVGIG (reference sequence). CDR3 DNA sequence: TGTGCCTGGAGTGTATCCCGGGGAAACACCATATATTTT. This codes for CAWSVSRGNTIYF.

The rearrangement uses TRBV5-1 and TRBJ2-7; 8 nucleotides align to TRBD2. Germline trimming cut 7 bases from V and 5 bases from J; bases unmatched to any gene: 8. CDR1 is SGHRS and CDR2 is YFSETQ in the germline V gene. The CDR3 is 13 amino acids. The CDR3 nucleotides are TGCGCCAGCGCAGGGACTAGGCCTAACGAGCAGTACTTC. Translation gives CASAGTRPNEQYF.

This CDR3 reads CASSALLQGVNTEAFF. The DNA for the CDR3 is TGTGCCAGCAGCGCCTTATTACAGGGGGTGAACACTGAAGCTTTCTTT. The chain carries TRBV13 and TRBJ1-1; 8 nucleotides agree with TRBD1. This CDR3 contains 16 residues. J gave up 0 bases and V 5 bases, and 8 bases lay outside the gene matches. The germline gives CDR1 PRHDT, CDR2 FYEKMQ (reference sequence).

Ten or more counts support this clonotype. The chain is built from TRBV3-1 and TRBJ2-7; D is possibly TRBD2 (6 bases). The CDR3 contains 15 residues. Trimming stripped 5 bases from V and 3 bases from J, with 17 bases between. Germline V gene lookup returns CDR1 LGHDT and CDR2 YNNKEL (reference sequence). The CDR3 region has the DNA TGTGCCAGCAGCTTCGACTTTGGGGGGTACTACGAGCAGTACTTC. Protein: CASSFDFGGYYEQYF.

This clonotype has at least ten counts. As DNA, the CDR3 is TGTGCCAGCAGCCCACCTGGACAGCGGAATTCACCCCTCCACTTT. Protein: CASSPPGQRNSPLHF. The J gene is TRBJ1-6, the V gene TRBV3-1, with D possibly being TRBD1 (6 bases). From germline, CDR1 is LGHDT and CDR2 YNNKEL (reference sequence). Deletions cut 4 bases from V and 7 bases from J, with 14 bases between. This CDR3 has 15 amino acids.

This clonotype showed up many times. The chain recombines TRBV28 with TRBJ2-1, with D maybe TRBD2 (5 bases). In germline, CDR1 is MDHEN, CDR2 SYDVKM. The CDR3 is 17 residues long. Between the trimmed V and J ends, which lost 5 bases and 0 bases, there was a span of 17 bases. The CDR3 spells CASSPLTLGSSYNEQFF. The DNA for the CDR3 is TGTGCCAGCAGTCCGCTGACTCTAGGGAGCTCCTACAATGAGCAGTTCTTC.

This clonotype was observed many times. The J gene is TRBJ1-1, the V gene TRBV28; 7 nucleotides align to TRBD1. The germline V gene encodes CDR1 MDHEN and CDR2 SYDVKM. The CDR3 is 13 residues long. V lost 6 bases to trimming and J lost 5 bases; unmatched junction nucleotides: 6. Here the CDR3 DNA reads TGTGCCAGCAGGGAGACAGGGTTGACTGAAGCTTTCTTT. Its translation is CASRETGLTEAFF.

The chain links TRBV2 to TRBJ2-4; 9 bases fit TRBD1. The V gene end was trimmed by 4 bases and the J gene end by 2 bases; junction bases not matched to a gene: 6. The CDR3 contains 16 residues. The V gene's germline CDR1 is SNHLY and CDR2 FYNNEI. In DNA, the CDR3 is TGTGCCAGCAGTGGAACAGGGGGCTGGTCCAAAAACATTCAGTACTTC. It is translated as CASSGTGGWSKNIQYF. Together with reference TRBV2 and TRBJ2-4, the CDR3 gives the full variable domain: EPEVTQTPSHQVTQMGQEVILRCVPISNHLYFYWYRQILGQKVEFLVSFYNNEISEKSEIFDDQFSVERPDGSNFTLKIRSTKLEDSAMYFCASSGTGGWSKNIQYFGAGTRLSVL.

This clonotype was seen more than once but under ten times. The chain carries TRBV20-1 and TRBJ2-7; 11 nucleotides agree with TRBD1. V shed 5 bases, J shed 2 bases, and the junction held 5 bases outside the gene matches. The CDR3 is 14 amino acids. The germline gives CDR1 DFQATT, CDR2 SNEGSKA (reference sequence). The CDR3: CSAPLGQGAYEQYF. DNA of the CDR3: TGCAGTGCTCCACTGGGACAGGGGGCCTACGAGCAGTACTTC.

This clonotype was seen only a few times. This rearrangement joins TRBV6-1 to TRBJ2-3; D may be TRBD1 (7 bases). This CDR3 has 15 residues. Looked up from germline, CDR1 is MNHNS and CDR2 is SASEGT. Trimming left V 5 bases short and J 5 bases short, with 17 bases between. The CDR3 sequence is CASSSGGSDRDTQYF. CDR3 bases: TGTGCCAGCAGTTCAGGGGGGTCCGACCGAGATACGCAGTATTTT.

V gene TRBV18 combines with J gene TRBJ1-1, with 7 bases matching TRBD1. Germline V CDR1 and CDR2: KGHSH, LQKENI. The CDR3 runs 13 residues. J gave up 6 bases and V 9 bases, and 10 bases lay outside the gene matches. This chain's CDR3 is CARALGQRAEAFF. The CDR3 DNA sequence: TGTGCCAGGGCCCTGGGACAGAGGGCTGAAGCTTTCTTT.

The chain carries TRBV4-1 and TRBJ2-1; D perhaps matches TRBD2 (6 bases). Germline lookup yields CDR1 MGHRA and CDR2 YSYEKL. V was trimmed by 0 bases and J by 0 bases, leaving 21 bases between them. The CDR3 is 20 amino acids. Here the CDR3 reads CASSQELGGPDGSSYNEQFF. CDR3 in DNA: TGCGCCAGCAGCCAAGAGTTAGGCGGTCCGGACGGGAGCTCCTACAATGAGCAGTTCTTC.

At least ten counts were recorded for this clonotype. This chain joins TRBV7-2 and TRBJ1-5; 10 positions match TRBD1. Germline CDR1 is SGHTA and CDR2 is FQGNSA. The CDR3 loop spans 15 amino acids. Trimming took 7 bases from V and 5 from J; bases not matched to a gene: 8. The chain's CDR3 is CASNLGQGGYQPQHF. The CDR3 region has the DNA TGTGCCAGCAACCTAGGACAGGGGGGGTATCAGCCCCAGCATTTT.

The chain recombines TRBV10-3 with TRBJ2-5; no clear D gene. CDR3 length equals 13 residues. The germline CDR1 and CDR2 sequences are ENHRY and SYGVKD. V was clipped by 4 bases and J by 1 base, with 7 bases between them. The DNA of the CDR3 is TGTGCCATCAGTGGGGGATTCCAAGAGACCCAGTACTTC. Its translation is CAISGGFQETQYF.

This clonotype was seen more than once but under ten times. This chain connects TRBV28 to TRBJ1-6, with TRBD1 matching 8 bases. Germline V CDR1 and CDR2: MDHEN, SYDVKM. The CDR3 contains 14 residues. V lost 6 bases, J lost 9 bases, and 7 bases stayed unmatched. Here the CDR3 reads CASSFQGASSPLHF. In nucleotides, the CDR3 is TGTGCCAGCAGCTTCCAGGGGGCGTCTTCACCCCTCCACTTT.

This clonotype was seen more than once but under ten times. In DNA, the CDR3 is TGCAGTGCTAGAGCGATGACAGGGGGCAAAAAGGAGCCCCAGCATTTT. It specifies CSARAMTGGKKEPQHF. The gene calls are TRBV20-1 and TRBJ1-5, with 10 bases aligning to TRBD1. The CDR3 covers 16 residues. Germline V gives CDR1 DFQATT, CDR2 SNEGSKA (reference sequence). V dropped 1 base and J dropped 8; count of bases not matched to a gene: 11.

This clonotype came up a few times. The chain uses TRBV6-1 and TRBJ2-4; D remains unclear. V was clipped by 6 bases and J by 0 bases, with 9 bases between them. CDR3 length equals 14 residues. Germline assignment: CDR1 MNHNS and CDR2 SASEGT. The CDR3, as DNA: TGTGCCAGCAGCACACACTTAGCCAAAAACATTCAGTACTTC. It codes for CASSTHLAKNIQYF.

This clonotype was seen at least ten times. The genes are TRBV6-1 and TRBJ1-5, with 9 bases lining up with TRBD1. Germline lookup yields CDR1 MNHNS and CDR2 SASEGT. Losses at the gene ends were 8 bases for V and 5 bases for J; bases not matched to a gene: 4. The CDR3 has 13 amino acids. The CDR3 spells CASGRDRDQPQHF. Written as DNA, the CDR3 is TGTGCCAGCGGCCGGGACAGGGATCAGCCCCAGCATTTT.

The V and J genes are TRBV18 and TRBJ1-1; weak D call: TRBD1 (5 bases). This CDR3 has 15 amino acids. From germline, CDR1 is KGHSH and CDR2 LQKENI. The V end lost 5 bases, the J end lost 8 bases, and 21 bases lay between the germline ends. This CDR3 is CASSGTGRLLEEAFF. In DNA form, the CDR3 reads TGTGCCAGCTCAGGCACGGGACGTCTTTTGGAGGAAGCTTTCTTT.

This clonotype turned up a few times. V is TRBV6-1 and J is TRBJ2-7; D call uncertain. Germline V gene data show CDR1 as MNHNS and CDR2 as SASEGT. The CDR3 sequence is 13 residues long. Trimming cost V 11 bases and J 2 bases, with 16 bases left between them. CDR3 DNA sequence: TGTGCCGCAGGACGAACGGATGCCTACGAGCAGTACTTC. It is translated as CAAGRTDAYEQYF.

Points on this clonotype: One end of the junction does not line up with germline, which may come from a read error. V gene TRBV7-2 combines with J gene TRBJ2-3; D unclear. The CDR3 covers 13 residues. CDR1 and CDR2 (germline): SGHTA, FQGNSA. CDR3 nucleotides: TGTGCCAGCAGAAAGCCGCCCGAGAATACACAGTATTTT. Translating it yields CASRKPPENTQYF.

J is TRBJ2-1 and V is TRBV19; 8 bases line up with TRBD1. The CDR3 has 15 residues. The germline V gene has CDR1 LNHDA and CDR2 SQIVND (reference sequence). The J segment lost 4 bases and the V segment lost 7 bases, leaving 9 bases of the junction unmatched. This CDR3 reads CASNSGTGGYNEQFF. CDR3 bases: TGTGCCAGTAACTCCGGGACAGGAGGTTACAATGAGCAGTTCTTC.

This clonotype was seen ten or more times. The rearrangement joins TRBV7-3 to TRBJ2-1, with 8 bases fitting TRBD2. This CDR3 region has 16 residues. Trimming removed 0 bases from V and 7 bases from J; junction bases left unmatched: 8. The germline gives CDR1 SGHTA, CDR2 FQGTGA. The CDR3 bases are TGTGCCAGCAGCTTAACGTCTACTAGCGGACGTAATGAGCAGTTCTTC. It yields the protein CASSLTSTSGRNEQFF.

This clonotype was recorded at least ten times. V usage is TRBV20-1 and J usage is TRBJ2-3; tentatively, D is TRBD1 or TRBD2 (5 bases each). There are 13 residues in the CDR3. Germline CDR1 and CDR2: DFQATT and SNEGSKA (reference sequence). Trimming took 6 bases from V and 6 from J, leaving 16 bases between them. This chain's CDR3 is CSANHREGDTQYF. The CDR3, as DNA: TGCAGTGCCAACCACCGTGAGGGGGATACGCAGTATTTT.

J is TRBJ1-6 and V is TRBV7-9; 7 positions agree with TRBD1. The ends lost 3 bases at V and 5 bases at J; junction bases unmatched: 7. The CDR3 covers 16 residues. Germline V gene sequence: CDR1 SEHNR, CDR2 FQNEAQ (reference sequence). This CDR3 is CASSFLDRDNNSPLHF. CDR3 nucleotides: TGTGCCAGCAGCTTCCTCGACAGGGACAATAATTCACCCCTCCACTTT.

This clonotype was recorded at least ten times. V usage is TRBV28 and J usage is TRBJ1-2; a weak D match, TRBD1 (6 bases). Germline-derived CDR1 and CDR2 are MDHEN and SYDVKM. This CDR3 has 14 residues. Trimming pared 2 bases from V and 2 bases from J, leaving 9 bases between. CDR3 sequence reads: CASSLGGGNYGYTF. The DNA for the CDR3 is TGTGCCAGCAGTTTAGGAGGGGGGAACTATGGCTACACCTTC.

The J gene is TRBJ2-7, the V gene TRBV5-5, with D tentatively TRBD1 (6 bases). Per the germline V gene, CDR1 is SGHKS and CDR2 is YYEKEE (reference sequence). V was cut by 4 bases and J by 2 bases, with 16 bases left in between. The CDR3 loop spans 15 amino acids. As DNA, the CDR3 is TGTGCCAGCAGCCGACCGGGGACACTTGCCTACGAGCAGTACTTC. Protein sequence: CASSRPGTLAYEQYF.